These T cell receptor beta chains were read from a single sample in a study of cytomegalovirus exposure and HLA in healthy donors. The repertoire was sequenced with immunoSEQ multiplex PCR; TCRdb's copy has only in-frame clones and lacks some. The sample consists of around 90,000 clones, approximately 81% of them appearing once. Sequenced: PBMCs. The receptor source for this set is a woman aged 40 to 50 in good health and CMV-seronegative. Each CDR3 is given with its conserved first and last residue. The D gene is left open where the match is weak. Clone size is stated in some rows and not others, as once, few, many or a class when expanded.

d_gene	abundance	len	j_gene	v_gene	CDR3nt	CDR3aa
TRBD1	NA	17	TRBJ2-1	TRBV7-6	TGTGCCAGCAGCTTAGCTCGGGGGGACAGGGTTTCAACGGGCGCTTTCTTC	CASSLARGDRVSTGAFF
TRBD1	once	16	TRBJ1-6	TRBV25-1	TGTGCCAGCAGTGATGGTGGGACAGGGTGGAATTCACCCCTCCACTTT	CASSDGGTGWNSPLHF
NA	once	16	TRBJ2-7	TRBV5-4	TGTGCCAGCAGCTTGTCCCCAACAGGGAGCTCCTACGAGCAGTACTTC	CASSLSPTGSSYEQYF
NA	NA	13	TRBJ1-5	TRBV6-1	TGTGCCAGCAACTTAGAAGGCAATCAGCCCCAGCATTTT	CASNLEGNQPQHF
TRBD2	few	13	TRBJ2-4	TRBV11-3	TGTGCCAGCAGCTTTGGGACTAGGAACATTCAGTACTTC	CASSFGTRNIQYF
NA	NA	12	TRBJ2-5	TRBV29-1	TGCAGCGTTGCGGCGGGTCAAGAGACCCAGTACTTC	CSVAAGQETQYF
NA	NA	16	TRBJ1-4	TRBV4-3	TGCGCCAGCAGCCAAGAAGGGAACAGGAATAATGAAAAACTGTTTTTT	CASSQEGNRNNEKLFF
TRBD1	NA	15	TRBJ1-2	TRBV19	TGTGCCAGTAGTTCTTGGACAGGGCCCAACTATGGCTACACCTTC	CASSSWTGPNYGYTF
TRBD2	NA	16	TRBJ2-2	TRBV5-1	TGCGCCAGCAGCTTGCCGGGGGGAGAGTACACCGGGGAGCTGTTTTTT	CASSLPGGEYTGELFF
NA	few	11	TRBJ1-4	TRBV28	TGTGCCAGCAGTCTCTTCGGGAGGCTGTTTTTT	CASSLFGRLFF
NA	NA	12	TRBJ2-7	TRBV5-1	TGCGCCAGCAGCCCGACTGTATACGAGCAGTACTTC	CASSPTVYEQYF
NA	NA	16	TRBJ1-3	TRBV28	TGTGCCAGCAGTTTGAAAAGTTTACTAGGGGGAAACACCATATATTTT	CASSLKSLLGGNTIYF
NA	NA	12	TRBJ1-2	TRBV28	TGTGCCAGCAGACCAACCCGAGGTGGCTACACCTTC	CASRPTRGGYTF
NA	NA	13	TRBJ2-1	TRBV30	TGTGCCCTCGACAGCTTAGAGTACAATGAGCAGTTCTTC	CALDSLEYNEQFF
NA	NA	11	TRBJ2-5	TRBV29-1	TGCAGCTCCGACATTTACGAGACCCAGTACTTC	CSSDIYETQYF
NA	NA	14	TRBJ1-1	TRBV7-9	TGTGCCAGCAGCGATGTCACAGGGAACACTGAAGCTTTCTTT	CASSDVTGNTEAFF
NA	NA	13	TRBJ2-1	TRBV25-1	TGTGCCAGCCTACCACAGGGAAACAATGAGCAGTTCTTC	CASLPQGNNEQFF
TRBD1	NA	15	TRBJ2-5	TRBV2	TGTGCCAGCAGTCCTACAGGGGTGGTTGGAGAGACCCAGTACTTC	CASSPTGVVGETQYF
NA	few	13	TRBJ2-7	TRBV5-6	TGTGCCAGCAGCTTGGTATACAACTACGAGCAGTACTTC	CASSLVYNYEQYF
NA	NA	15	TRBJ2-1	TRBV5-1	TGCGCCAGCAGCGTAGTATTTAGCTCCTACAATGAGCAGTTCTTC	CASSVVFSSYNEQFF
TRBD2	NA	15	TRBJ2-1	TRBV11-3	TGTGCCAGCAGCTTTGGACTAGCGGGACACAATGAGCAGTTCTTC	CASSFGLAGHNEQFF
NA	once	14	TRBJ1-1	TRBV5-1	TGCGCCAGCAGCCCGCCTCCGGGACAATCTGAAGCTTTCTTT	CASSPPPGQSEAFF
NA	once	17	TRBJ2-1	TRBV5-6	TGTGCCAGCAGCCCTGGTGCCCTTCTAGCATTAGGGAATGAGCAGTTCTTC	CASSPGALLALGNEQFF
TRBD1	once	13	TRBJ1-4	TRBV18	TGTGCCAGCTCGGGACAGGGAAATGAAAAACTGTTTTTT	CASSGQGNEKLFF